These 9 T cell receptor beta chains were all obtained from the same sample, sequenced in a study of blood T cell repertoires in COVID-19. This table comes from immunoSEQ multiplex PCR, and its TCRdb copy is limited to in-frame clones, with some not included. The sample contains 180,000 or so clones, roughly 80% of which appear only once. Sequencing input: peripheral blood. The receptors stem from a human donor with acute or convalescent COVID-19. The donor label of this sample is uncertain.

The chain uses TRBV10-3 and TRBJ1-2; D gene uncertain. Germline V lookup: CDR1 ENHRY, CDR2 SYGVKD. Trimming pared 0 bases from V and 6 bases from J, leaving 11 bases between. The CDR3 is made up of 14 amino acids. CDR3 coding DNA: TGTGCCATCAGTGAGTCGATTCTGGCGGATGGCTACACCTTC. This encodes CAISESILADGYTF.

V and J are TRBV12-3 or TRBV12-4 and TRBJ1-1; 7 positions match TRBD1. The CDR3 covers 12 residues. This CDR3 is CVTQGTVTEAFF. The CDR3 DNA follows: TGTGTCACACAGGGGACGGTCACTGAAGCTTTCTTT.

The chain couples TRBV6-6 to TRBJ1-6; 8 positions agree with TRBD1. Germline V gene lookup returns CDR1 MNHNY and CDR2 SVGAGI (reference sequence). The CDR3 runs 14 residues. V was clipped by 8 bases and J by 4 bases; unmatched bases: 4. The chain's CDR3 is CASRQGLYNSPLHF. The CDR3 DNA reads TGTGCCAGCCGACAGGGGCTATATAATTCACCCCTCCACTTT.

The V and J genes are TRBV9 and TRBJ1-4, with D maybe TRBD1 (5 bases). There are 17 residues in the CDR3. Trimming left V 0 bases short and J 0 bases short, with 12 bases between. From germline, CDR1 is SGDLS and CDR2 YYNGEE. The DNA for the CDR3 is TGTGCCAGCAGCGTAGCCGGGGGTTGGGCAACTAATGAAAAACTGTTTTTT. This gives the protein CASSVAGGWATNEKLFF.

The chain employs TRBV11-3 and TRBJ2-1, with 13 bases fitting TRBD2. The CDR3 runs to 17 residues. The germline V gene encodes CDR1 SGHNT and CDR2 YENEEA. J was trimmed by 6 bases and V by 4 bases; bases with no gene match: 9. The CDR3 sequence: CASSWGRTSGSSNEQFF. The CDR3 nucleotides are TGTGCCAGCAGCTGGGGTAGGACTAGCGGGAGTTCCAATGAGCAGTTCTTC.

The chain joins TRBV3-1 (or the pseudogene TRBV3-2) to TRBJ2-3, with 11 bases lining up with TRBD2. This CDR3 spans 14 amino acids. V dropped 4 bases and J dropped 5; count of bases not matched to a gene: 2. CDR1 is LGHDT, CDR2 YNNKEL, per germline (reference sequence). CDR3: CASSRSGGGDTQYF. Written as DNA, the CDR3 is TGTGCCAGCAGCCGTAGCGGGGGGGGAGATACGCAGTATTTT.

The chain carries TRBV7-8 and TRBJ2-7, with D possibly being TRBD2 (6 bases). Trimming took 3 bases from V and 2 from J, leaving 14 bases between them. Germline CDR1 SGHVS, CDR2 FQNEAQ. The CDR3 is 15 amino acids. CDR3 sequence: CASSFPGLNPYEQYF. CDR3 bases: TGTGCCAGCAGCTTTCCGGGACTGAACCCCTACGAGCAGTACTTC.

In its sample, this clone was seen once. The chain combines TRBV7-3 with TRBJ2-1; a possible D gene is TRBD2 (6 bases). This CDR3 is built from 13 residues. Germline V gene sequence: CDR1 SGHTA, CDR2 FQGTGA. With 2 bases removed from V and 7 bases from J, the gap between germline ends came to 9 bases. CDR3 residues: CASSLGGANEQFF. CDR3 sequence (DNA): TGTGCCAGCAGCTTAGGAGGGGCGAATGAGCAGTTCTTC.

The chain links TRBV3-1 (or the pseudogene TRBV3-2) to TRBJ1-1; D gene ambiguous. V dropped 3 bases and J dropped 6 bases, with 14 bases sitting between them. The CDR3 covers 14 residues. Germline V gene data show CDR1 as LGHDT and CDR2 as YNNKEL (reference sequence). The CDR3 reads CASSHYALRAEAFF. The DNA for the CDR3 is TGTGCCAGCAGCCACTATGCCTTGAGGGCTGAAGCTTTCTTT.